This T cell receptor beta chain was captured by sequencing in a study of T cells after yellow fever vaccination. Broader study findings: Relatively few clonotypes were ones that appeared in both CD4 and CD8 compartments. When the response was secondary, it was weaker but reached its peak faster, day 5 versus 15. Reappearance after the booster was observed for most primary-vaccination clones (96% CD4, approximately 90% CD8).

Germline loops: CDR1 DFQATT, CDR2 SNEGSKA (reference sequence). The germline V and J ends were trimmed by 1 base and 4 bases, with 13 bases remaining between them. CDR3 size: 14 residues. Generation of TCR cDNA used 5'RACE template switching (which added a universal primer site and UMIs). MiXCR was run by TCRdb on the 5' RACE reads, yielding one entry per CDR3 protein. The table lists under 70,000 distinct CDR3 sequences, around 6.9% of them singletons. Only a few counts were recorded for this clonotype. As yet, its antigen is unknown. This TCR was recovered from a man in his late teens or twenties who received the YFV17D yellow fever vaccine. The chain employs TRBV20-1 and TRBJ1-1; weak D call: TRBD1 (6 bases). The specimen was CD8+ T cells sorted from PBMCs, collected on the day of the first yellow fever vaccination. The CDR3 protein is CSARAGTGSTEAFF. The CDR3 nucleotides are TGCAGTGCTAGAGCCGGTACAGGGTCCACTGAAGCTTTCTTT.